This T cell receptor beta chain was observed in a study of blood T cell repertoires in COVID-19 (dated by TCRdb to about 2020). Describing the broader study: The collaborator samples originated in the United States, Italy and Spain and spanned the acute and convalescent phases of COVID-19. The material from the prospective study consisted of cDNA or gDNA derived from T cells, B-cell-depleted T cells, or PBMCs. Samples were obtained from the ongoing ImmuneRACE study (first 160 participants) and from about 1,300 subjects provided by 6 global collaborators. Where HLA class I and class II types were available, the types were taken from metadata supplied by the sample provider, not from assay-based typing. Nearly every sample came with metadata listing a de-identified subject ID, COVID-19 status, age in years and sex. Subjects who had been exposed to COVID-19, were actively infected with it, or had recovered from it provided the deeply sampled blood TCRbeta repertoires that made up the dataset. The repertoires were released in a freely available public database meant as a resource for research on the immune response to SARS-CoV-2.

The collaborating institutions used their own protocols to collect whole blood in K2EDTA tubes. For TCRbeta analysis, collaborators shipped samples as frozen whole blood, isolated PBMCs, or DNA extracted from either of those sample types. Study-level results and caveats: The quantity of clinical and demographic metadata differed by source and by participant and was supplied without curation.

TCRbeta CDR3 regions were amplified from genomic DNA using the immunoSEQ Assay, a bias-controlled multiplex PCR. Concerning the study's data processing: The number of nucleated cells in each sample was estimated from the amplification of reference gene primers within the assay. To quantify the absolute abundance of each unique TCRbeta CDR3 rearrangement, sequence reads were collapsed and filtered. For each sample, productive Simpson clonality was calculated by taking the square root of Simpson's diversity index across productive rearrangements. Sourced from immuneACCESS, this table was stored by TCRdb with only in-frame sequences that have V and J called. A share of the clones is absent; for the studies checked, an unresolved V gene accounts for under half, and the remainder has no known explanation. V, J and clone size are those of that table, while D and trimming were read from the DNA. This sample comprises about 140,000 clones, around nine tenths of them detected only once. The ten largest clones take up 5% to 6% of the sample.

As regards this clone: What antigen it recognizes has not been identified. Base qualities are not recorded, but no much larger clone differs from it by a single base.

From its cysteine to its phenylalanine, the CDR3 spans 18 amino acids. Only the CDR3 part of the read is kept: 54 bases, read in frame from the first base. As encoded in the germline V gene, CDR1 is MNHEY while CDR2 is SVGEGT. Unmatched junction bases come to 12, with V trimmed by 2 bases and J by 4 bases. The sequenced material came from peripheral blood. The rearranged chain carries TRBV6-2 or TRBV6-3 and TRBJ1-1; TRBD1 matches 11 bases in the middle. This receptor was taken from a human donor in a cohort sampled during active COVID-19. Here is the DNA: TGTGCCAGCAGTTACATCCTGGGACAGGGGGTATCAGGCACTGAAGCTTTCTTT. The translation is CASSYILGQGVSGTEAFF.